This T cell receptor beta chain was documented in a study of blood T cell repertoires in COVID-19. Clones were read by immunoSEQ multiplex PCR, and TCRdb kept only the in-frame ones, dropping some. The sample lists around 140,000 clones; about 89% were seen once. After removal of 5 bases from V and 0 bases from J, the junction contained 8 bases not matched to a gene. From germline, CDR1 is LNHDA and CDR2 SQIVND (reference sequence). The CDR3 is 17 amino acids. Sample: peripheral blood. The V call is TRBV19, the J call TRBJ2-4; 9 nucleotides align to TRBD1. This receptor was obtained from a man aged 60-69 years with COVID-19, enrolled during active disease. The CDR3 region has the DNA TGTGCCAGTAGTCCCGGGACAGGGAGAGGAGCCAAAAACATTCAGTACTTC. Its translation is CASSPGTGRGAKNIQYF.